This note documents a single T cell receptor beta chain sequence. The CDR3 is 14 residues long. Trimming pared 7 bases from V and 2 bases from J, leaving 12 bases between. Germline CDR1 and CDR2: MNHNS and SASEGT. There were likely unrecorded immune exposures, though donors were nominally healthy when sampled. The source of the sample is a study of cytomegalovirus exposure and HLA in healthy donors. Primers for the PCR totalled 60 Vbeta and 13 Jbeta. Clones were sequenced by immunoSEQ multiplex PCR, and TCRdb holds only the in-frame ones, with some missing. The sample lists 200,000 to 250,000 clones, roughly 81% seen once, with roughly 0.24% in the top ten.

The sample comprised PBMCs. This chain connects TRBV6-1 to TRBJ1-5; possible D gene TRBD1, 6 bases. This clonotype was sampled from a girl aged 2-10 years in good health and CMV-seronegative. The CDR3 sequence is CASTYRAGNQPQHF. The CDR3 DNA follows: TGTGCCAGCACCTACAGGGCCGGCAATCAGCCCCAGCATTTT.